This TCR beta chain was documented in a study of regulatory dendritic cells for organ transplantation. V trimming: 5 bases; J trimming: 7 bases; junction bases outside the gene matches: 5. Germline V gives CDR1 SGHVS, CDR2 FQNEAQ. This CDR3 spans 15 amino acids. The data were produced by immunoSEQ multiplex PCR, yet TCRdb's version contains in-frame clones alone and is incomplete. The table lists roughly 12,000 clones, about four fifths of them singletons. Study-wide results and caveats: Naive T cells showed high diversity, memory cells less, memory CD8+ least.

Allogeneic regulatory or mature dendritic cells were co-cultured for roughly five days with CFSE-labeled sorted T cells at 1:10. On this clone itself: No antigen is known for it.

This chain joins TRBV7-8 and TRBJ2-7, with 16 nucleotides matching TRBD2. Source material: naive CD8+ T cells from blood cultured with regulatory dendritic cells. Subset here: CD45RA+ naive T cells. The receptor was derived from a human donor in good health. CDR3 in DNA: TGTGCCAGCAGCGTGGGACTAGCGGGGGGGCTTGAGCAGTACTTC. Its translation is CASSVGLAGGLEQYF.